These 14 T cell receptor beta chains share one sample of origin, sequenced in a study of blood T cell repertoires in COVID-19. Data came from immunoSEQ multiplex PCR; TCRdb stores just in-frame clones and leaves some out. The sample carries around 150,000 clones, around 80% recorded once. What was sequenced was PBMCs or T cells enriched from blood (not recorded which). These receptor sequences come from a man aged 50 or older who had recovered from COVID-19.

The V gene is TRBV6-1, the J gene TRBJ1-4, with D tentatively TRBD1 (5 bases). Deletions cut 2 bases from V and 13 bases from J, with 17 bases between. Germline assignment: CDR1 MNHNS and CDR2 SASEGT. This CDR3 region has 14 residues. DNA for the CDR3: TGTGCCAGCAGTGAACCCGTCTTCGGGGGGTCACTGTTTTTT. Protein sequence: CASSEPVFGGSLFF.

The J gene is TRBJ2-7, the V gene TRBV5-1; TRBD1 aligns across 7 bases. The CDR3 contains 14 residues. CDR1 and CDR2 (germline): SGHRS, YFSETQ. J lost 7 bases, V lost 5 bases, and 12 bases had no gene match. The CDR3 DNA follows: TGCGCCAGCAGTCCCCTTGACAGGGCGAGGGAGCAGTACTTC. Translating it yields CASSPLDRAREQYF.

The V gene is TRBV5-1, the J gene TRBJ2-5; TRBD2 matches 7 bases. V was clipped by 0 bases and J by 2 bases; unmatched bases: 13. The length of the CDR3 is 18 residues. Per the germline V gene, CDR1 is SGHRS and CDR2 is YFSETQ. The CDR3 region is CASSLAGGSRGGQETQYF. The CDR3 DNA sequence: TGCGCCAGCAGCTTGGCTGGTGGTTCGAGGGGAGGGCAAGAGACCCAGTACTTC.

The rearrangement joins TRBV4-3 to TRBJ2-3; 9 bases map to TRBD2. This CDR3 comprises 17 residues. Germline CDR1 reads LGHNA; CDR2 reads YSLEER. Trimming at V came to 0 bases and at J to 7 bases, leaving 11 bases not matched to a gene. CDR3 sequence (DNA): TGCGCCAGCAGCCAAGAAGTACCCAGCGGGGGGTCGAATACGCAGTATTTT. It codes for CASSQEVPSGGSNTQYF.

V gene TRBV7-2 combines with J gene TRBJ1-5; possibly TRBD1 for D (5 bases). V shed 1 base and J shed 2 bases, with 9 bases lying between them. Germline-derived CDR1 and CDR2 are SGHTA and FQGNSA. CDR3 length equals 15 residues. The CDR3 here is CASSLGGTGNQPQHF. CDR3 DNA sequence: TGTGCCAGCAGCTTAGGGGGGACTGGCAATCAGCCCCAGCATTTT.

The CDR3 reads CASSLRLAGGVQETQYF. CDR3 nucleotides: TGTGCCAGCAGCTTAAGACTAGCGGGGGGGGTCCAAGAGACCCAGTACTTC. The chain carries TRBV11-2 and TRBJ2-5, with 14 bases that match TRBD2. Germline trimming cut 2 bases from V and 1 base from J; bases unmatched to any gene: 3. CDR1 and CDR2 from the germline V gene are SGHAT and FQNNGV. There are 17 residues in the CDR3.

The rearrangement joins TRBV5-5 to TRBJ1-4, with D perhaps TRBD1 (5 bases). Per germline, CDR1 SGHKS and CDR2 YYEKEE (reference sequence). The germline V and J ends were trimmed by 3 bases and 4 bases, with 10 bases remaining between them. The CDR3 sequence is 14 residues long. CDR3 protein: CASSSGTVNEKLFF. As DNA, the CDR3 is TGTGCCAGCAGCTCCGGGACTGTTAATGAAAAACTGTTTTTT.

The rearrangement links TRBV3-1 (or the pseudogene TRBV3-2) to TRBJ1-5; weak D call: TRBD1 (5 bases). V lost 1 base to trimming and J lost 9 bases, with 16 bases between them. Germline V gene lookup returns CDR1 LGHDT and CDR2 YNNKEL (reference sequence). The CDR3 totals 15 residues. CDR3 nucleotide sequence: TGTGCCAGCAGCCAAGGGTTTCAGGGACTATCGCCCCAGCATTTT. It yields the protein CASSQGFQGLSPQHF.

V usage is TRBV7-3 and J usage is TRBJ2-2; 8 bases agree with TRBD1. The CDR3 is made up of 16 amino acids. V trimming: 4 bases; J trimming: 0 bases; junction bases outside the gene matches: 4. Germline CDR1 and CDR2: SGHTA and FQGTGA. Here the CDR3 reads CASSSGTGANTGELFF. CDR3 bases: TGTGCCAGCAGCTCGGGGACAGGTGCGAACACCGGGGAGCTGTTTTTT. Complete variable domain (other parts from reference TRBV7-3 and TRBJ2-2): GAGVSQTPSNKVTEKGKYVELRCDPISGHTALYWYRQSLGQGPEFLIYFQGTGAADDSGLPNDRFFAVRPEGSVSTLKIQRTERGDSAVYLCASSSGTGANTGELFFGEGSRLTVL.

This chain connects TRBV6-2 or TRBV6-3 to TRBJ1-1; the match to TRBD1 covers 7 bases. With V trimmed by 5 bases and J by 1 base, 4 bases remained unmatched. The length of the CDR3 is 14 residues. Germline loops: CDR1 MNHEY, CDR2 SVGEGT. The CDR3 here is CASSRQGWNTEAFF. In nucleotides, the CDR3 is TGTGCCAGCAGTCGACAGGGCTGGAACACTGAAGCTTTCTTT.

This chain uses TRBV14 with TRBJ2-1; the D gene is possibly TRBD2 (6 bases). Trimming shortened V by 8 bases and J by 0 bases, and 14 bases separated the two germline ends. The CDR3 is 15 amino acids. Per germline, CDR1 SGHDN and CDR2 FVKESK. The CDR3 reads CASAAAGNSYNEQFF. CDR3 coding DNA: TGTGCCAGCGCTGCCGCGGGGAACTCCTACAATGAGCAGTTCTTC.

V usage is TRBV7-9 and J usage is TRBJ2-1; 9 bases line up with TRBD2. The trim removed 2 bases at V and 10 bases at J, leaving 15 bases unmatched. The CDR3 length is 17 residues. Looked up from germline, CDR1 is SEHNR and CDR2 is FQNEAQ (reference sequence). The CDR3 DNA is TGTGCCAGCAGCTTAAGGACCGCGACTAGCGGCCCTCGGGAGCAGTTCTTC. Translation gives CASSLRTATSGPREQFF.

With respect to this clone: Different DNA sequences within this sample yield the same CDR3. CDR3 nucleotides: TGTGCCAGCAGTTACCTGGCATACGAGCAGTACTTC. Its translation is CASSYLAYEQYF. V usage is TRBV6-2 or TRBV6-3 and J usage is TRBJ2-7; D ambiguous. There are 12 residues in the CDR3. Germline V CDR1 and CDR2: MNHEY, SVGEGT. V was trimmed by 2 bases and J by 4 bases, leaving 6 bases between them.

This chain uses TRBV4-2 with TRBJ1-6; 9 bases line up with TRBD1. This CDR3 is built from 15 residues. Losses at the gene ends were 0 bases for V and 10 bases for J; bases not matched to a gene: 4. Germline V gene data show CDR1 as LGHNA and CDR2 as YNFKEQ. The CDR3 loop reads CASSQEQGAKSPLHF. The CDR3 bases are TGTGCCAGCAGCCAAGAACAGGGGGCGAAATCACCCCTCCACTTT.